The rows below give T cell receptor beta chains drawn from one sample of a study of CD8 T cells in Susac syndrome. TCRdb passed the immunoSEQ multiplex PCR reads through MiXCR, listing each CDR3 protein once. The table has fewer than 200,000 distinct CDR3 sequences, 85% to 95% seen once. Sequenced input: CD4+ T cells from PBMCs. These receptor sequences come from a human donor with Susac syndrome. The CDR3 runs from the conserved cysteine through the conserved F or W. Each record gives: D gene, clone size, V gene, J gene, CDR3 protein, CDR3 DNA. The D gene is left open where the match is weak. Clone size is shown for a subset of rows, as once, few, many or a class of expanded clone.

NA,NA,TRBV5-1,TRBJ2-1,CASSSLWSRGSSYNEQFF,TGCGCCAGCAGCTCACTGTGGTCCCGGGGGAGCTCCTACAATGAGCAGTTCTTC
TRBD2,NA,TRBV4-3,TRBJ2-5,CASSQDAGASGGLKRTQYF,TGCGCCAGCAGCCAAGATGCCGGGGCTAGCGGGGGACTCAAGAGAACCCAGTACTTC
TRBD2,NA,TRBV12-3/TRBV12-4,TRBJ2-3,CASASGGPTDTQYF,TGTGCCAGCGCTAGCGGGGGGCCCACAGATACGCAGTATTTT
TRBD2,NA,TRBV11-2,TRBJ2-5,CASSPGRVDETQYF,TGTGCCAGCAGCCCCGGGAGGGTAGATGAGACCCAGTACTTC
NA,NA,TRBV20-1,TRBJ2-4,CSARGSAGDRNIQYF,TGCAGTGCTAGAGGTTCGGCAGGGGATAGAAACATTCAGTACTTC
NA,NA,TRBV5-1,TRBJ2-5,CASSPHQETQYF,TGCGCCAGCAGCCCCCACCAAGAGACCCAGTACTTC
TRBD1,NA,TRBV30,TRBJ1-3,CAWTILDRGPGNTIYF,TGTGCCTGGACAATCTTAGACAGGGGGCCTGGAAACACCATATATTTT
NA,NA,TRBV30,TRBJ1-3,CGTDNSGNTIYF,TGTGGGACAGACAATTCTGGAAACACCATATATTTT
TRBD1,NA,TRBV5-4,TRBJ2-3,CASSRQGYTDTQYF,TGTGCCAGCAGCCGACAGGGATACACAGATACGCAGTATTTT
NA,NA,TRBV3-1,TRBJ1-1,CASSQSGKNTEAFF,TGTGCCAGCAGCCAATCGGGTAAGAACACTGAAGCTTTCTTT
NA,NA,TRBV2,TRBJ2-1,CASSGLGGAYNEQFF,TGTGCCAGCAGTGGATTAGGGGGGGCCTACAATGAGCAGTTCTTC
TRBD1,NA,TRBV6-2/TRBV6-3,TRBJ1-4,CASSGDRARQNEKLFF,TGTGCCAGCAGTGGGGACAGAGCGAGGCAGAATGAAAAACTGTTTTTT
TRBD1,few,TRBV20-1,TRBJ2-6,CSADRGLGGANVLTF,TGCAGTGCGGACAGGGGGCTAGGTGGGGCCAACGTCCTGACTTTC
NA,NA,TRBV6-2/TRBV6-3,TRBJ2-4,CASSYAELAKNIQYF,TGTGCCAGCAGTTACGCCGAATTGGCCAAAAACATTCAGTACTTC
NA,NA,TRBV29-1,TRBJ1-1,CSVEQGRRNTEAFF,TGCAGCGTTGAACAGGGCAGGAGAAACACTGAAGCTTTCTTT
NA,NA,TRBV10-2,TRBJ1-5,CASSFLDGNQPQHF,TGCGCCAGCAGCTTCTTGGACGGAAATCAGCCCCAGCATTTT
NA,NA,TRBV18,TRBJ1-2,CASSPYGKRLNYGYTF,TGTGCCAGCTCACCATACGGGAAGAGGCTGAACTATGGCTACACCTTC
NA,NA,TRBV20-1,TRBJ1-3,CSARDGSGNTIYF,TGCAGTGCTAGAGATGGCTCTGGAAACACCATATATTTT
NA,NA,TRBV29-1,TRBJ2-3,CSVCPEKRDTQYF,TGCAGCGTTTGCCCAGAGAAGAGGGATACGCAGTATTTT
TRBD2,NA,TRBV5-1,TRBJ2-7,CASSVAGQPYEQYF,TGCGCCAGCAGCGTAGCGGGGCAACCCTACGAGCAGTACTTC
NA,once,TRBV6-5,TRBJ2-7,CASRSGQSEQYF,TGTGCCAGCAGGTCGGGACAAAGCGAGCAGTACTTC
NA,NA,TRBV6-5,TRBJ2-7,CASSSPGMSYEQYF,TGTGCCAGCAGTTCCCCAGGGATGTCCTACGAGCAGTACTTC
NA,NA,TRBV15,TRBJ1-5,CATSRDRGTRPQHF,TGTGCCACCAGCAGAGATAGGGGGACAAGGCCCCAGCATTTT
TRBD2,NA,TRBV5-1,TRBJ2-1,CASSLGLAGVEQFF,TGCGCCAGCAGCTTGGGACTAGCGGGGGTCGAGCAGTTCTTC
TRBD1,NA,TRBV20-1,TRBJ2-7,CSAGTGMYEQYF,TGCAGTGCAGGGACAGGGATGTACGAGCAGTACTTC
NA,NA,TRBV3-1,TRBJ2-5,CASRGGLETQYF,TGTGCCAGCAGGGGCGGTTTGGAGACCCAGTACTTC
NA,NA,TRBV3-1,TRBJ1-2,CASSQEIGSYGYTF,TGTGCCAGCAGCCAAGAAATAGGGTCCTATGGCTACACCTTC
NA,NA,TRBV9,TRBJ2-7,CASSATGDEQYF,TGTGCCAGCAGCGCTACGGGGGACGAGCAGTACTTC
NA,NA,TRBV20-1,TRBJ2-1,CSASPAYNEQFF,TGCAGTGCTAGTCCCGCATACAATGAGCAGTTCTTC
NA,NA,TRBV19,TRBJ1-4,CASSIRQGGNEKLFF,TGTGCCAGTAGTATCCGGCAGGGAGGTAATGAAAAACTGTTTTTT
NA,NA,TRBV6-5,TRBJ1-2,CASKPGEGHGYTF,TGTGCCAGCAAGCCGGGGGAGGGCCACGGCTACACCTTC
NA,NA,TRBV6-5,TRBJ1-4,CASSYFAGRVEKLFF,TGTGCCAGCAGTTACTTTGCGGGGCGGGTTGAAAAACTGTTTTTT
NA,NA,TRBV20-1,TRBJ2-3,CSASGLADTQYF,TGCAGTGCTAGCGGGTTAGCGGATACGCAGTATTTT
TRBD1,NA,TRBV27,TRBJ2-7,CASTPTGTVASYEQYF,TGTGCCAGCACCCCCACAGGGACAGTGGCCTCCTACGAGCAGTACTTC
TRBD1,NA,TRBV2,TRBJ2-1,CASKPGQTYNEQFF,TGTGCCAGTAAGCCGGGACAGACCTACAATGAGCAGTTCTTC